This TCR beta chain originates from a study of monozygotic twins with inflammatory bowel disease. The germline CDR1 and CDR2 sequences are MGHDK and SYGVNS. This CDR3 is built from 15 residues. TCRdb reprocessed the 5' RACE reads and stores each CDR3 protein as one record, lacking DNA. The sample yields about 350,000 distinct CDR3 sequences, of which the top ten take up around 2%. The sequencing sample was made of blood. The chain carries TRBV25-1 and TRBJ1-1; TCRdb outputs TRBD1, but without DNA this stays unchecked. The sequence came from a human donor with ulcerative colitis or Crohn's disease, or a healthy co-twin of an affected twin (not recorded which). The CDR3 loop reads CASSEWGDRGAEAFF.